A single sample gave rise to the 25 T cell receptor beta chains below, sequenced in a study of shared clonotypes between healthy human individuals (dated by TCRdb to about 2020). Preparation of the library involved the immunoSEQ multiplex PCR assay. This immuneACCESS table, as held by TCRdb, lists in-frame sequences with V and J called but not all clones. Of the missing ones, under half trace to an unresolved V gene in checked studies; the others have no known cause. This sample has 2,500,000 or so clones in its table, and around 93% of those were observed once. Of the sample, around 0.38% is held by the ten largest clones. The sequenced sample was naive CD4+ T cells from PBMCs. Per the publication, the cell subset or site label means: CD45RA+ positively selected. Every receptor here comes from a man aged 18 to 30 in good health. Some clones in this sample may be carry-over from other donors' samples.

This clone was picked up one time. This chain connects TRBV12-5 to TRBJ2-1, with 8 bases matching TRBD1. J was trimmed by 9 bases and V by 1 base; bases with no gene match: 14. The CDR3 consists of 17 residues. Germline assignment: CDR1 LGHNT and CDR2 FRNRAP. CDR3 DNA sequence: TGTGCTAGTGGTTTGGGACAGGGGACGGGAGCTAGGAGTGAGCAGTTCTTC. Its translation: CASGLGQGTGARSEQFF.

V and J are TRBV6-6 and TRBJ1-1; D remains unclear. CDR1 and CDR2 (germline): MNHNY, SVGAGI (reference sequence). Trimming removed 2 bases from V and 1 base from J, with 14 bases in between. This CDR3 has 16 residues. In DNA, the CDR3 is TGTGCCAGCAGTTACGCTCTCGGGCAGTCGAACACTGAAGCTTTCTTT. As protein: CASSYALGQSNTEAFF.

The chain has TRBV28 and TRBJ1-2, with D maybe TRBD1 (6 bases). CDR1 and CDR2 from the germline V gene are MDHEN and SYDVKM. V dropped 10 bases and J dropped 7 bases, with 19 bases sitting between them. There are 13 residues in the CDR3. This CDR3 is CATPGWGGRGYTF. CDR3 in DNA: TGTGCCACCCCCGGATGGGGGGGCCGTGGCTACACCTTC.

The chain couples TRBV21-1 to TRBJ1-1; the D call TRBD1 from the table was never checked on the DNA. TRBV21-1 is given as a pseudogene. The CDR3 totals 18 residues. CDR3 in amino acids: CASSKKNRTVRENTEAFF. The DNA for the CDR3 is TGTGCCAGCAGCAAAAAAAACAGGACGGTTAGGGAGAACACTGAAGCTTTCTTT.

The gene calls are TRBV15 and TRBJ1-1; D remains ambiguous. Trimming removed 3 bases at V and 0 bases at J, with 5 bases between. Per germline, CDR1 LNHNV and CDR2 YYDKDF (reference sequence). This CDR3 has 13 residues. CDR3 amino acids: CATSSQMNTEAFF. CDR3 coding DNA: TGTGCCACCAGCAGCCAAATGAACACTGAAGCTTTCTTT.

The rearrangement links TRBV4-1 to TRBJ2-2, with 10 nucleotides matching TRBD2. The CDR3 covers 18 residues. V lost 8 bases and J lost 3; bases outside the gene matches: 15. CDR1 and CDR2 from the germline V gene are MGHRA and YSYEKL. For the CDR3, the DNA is TGCGCCAGCCGACGGACCCCCACTAGCGGGACTCACACCGGGGAGCTGTTTTTT. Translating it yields CASRRTPTSGTHTGELFF.

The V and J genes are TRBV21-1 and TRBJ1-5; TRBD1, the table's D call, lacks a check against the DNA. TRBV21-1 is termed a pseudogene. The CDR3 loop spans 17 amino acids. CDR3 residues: CASSKGGRDRGNQPQHF. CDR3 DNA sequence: TGTGCCAGCAGCAAAGGGGGCCGGGACAGGGGAAATCAGCCCCAGCATTTT.

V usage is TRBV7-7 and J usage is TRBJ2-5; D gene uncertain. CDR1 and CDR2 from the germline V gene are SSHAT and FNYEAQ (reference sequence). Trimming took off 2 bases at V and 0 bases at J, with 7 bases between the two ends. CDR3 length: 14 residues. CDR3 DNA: TGTGCCAGCAGCTTACCCGGTAACCAAGAGACCCAGTACTTC. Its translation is CASSLPGNQETQYF.

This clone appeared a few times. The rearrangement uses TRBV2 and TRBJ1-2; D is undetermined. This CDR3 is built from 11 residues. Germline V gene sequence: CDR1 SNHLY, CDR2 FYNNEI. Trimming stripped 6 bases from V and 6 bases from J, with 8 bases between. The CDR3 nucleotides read TGTGCCAGCAGCGCGGTTCATGGCTACACCTTC. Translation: CASSAVHGYTF.

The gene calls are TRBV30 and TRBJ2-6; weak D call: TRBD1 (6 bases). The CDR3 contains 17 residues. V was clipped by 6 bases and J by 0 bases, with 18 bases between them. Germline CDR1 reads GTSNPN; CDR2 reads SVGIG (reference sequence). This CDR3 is CACNSRDMDSGANVLTF. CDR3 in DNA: TGTGCCTGTAATAGCCGGGACATGGACTCTGGGGCCAACGTCCTGACTTTC.

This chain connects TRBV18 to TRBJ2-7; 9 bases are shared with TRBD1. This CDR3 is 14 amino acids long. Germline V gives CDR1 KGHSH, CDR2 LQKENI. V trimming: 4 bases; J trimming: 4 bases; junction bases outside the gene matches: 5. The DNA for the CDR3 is TGTGCCAGCTCACTCGGGACAGGGCCATACGAGCAGTACTTC. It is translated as CASSLGTGPYEQYF.

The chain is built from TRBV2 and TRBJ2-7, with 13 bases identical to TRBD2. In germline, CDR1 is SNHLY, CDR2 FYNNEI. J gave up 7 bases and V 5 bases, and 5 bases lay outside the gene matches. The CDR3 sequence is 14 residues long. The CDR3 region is CASSPGLAGEEQYF. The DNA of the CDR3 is TGTGCCAGCAGTCCCGGACTAGCGGGAGAGGAGCAGTACTTC.

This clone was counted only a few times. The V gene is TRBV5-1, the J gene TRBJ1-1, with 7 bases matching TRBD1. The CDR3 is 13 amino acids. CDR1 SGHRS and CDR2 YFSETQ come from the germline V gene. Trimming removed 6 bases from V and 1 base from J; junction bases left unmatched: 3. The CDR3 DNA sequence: TGCGCCAGCACAGACAGGGCGAACACTGAAGCTTTCTTT. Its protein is CASTDRANTEAFF.

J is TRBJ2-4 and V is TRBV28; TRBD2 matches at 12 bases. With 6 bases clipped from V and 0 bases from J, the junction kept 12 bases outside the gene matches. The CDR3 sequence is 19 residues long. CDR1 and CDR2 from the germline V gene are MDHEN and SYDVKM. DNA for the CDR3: TGTGCCAGCAGACAGAAACCGGGACTAGCGGGTCTAGCCAAAAACATTCAGTACTTC. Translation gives CASRQKPGLAGLAKNIQYF.

The CDR3 DNA reads as TGTGCCAGCAGTGGACAGAGAGGAAACACCATATATTTT. Translating gives CASSGQRGNTIYF. The chain couples TRBV28 to TRBJ1-3; TRBD1 is a possible D gene (6 bases). The V and J ends lost 5 bases and 4 bases respectively, with 9 bases between them. CDR1 is MDHEN, CDR2 SYDVKM, per germline. There are 13 residues in the CDR3.

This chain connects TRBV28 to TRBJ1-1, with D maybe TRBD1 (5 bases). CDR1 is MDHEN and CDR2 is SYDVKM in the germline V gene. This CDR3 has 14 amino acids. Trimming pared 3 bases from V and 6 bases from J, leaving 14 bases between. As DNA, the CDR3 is TGTGCCAGCAGTTTGGGGGGTTTAGTCGCTGAAGCTTTCTTT. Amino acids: CASSLGGLVAEAFF.

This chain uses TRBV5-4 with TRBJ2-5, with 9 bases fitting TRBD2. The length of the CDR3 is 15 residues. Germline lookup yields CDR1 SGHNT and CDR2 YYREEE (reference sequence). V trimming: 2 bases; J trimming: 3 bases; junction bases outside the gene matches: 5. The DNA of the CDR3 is TGTGCCAGCAGCTTTCGGACTAGCGTCGAAGAGACCCAGTACTTC. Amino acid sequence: CASSFRTSVEETQYF.

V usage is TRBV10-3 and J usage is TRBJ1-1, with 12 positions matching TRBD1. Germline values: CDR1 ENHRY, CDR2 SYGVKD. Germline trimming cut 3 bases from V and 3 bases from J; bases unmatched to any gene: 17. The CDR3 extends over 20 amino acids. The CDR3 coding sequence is TGTGCCATCAGTGAACCCGGGACAGGGGGCTTTTGGGCTTCGGACACTGAAGCTTTCTTT. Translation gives CAISEPGTGGFWASDTEAFF.

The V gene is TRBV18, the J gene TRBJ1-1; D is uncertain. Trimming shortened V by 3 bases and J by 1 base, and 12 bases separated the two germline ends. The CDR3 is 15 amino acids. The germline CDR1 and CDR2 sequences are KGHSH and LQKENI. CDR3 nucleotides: TGTGCCAGCTCACCGAGGAGCACAGAGAACACTGAAGCTTTCTTT. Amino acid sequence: CASSPRSTENTEAFF.

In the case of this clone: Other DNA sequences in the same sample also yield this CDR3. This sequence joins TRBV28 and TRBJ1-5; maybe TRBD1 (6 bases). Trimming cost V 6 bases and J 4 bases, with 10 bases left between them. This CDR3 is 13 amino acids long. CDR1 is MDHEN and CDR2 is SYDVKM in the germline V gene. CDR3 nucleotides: TGTGCCAGCAGCTTCGACAGGAATCAGCCCCAGCATTTT. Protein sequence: CASSFDRNQPQHF.

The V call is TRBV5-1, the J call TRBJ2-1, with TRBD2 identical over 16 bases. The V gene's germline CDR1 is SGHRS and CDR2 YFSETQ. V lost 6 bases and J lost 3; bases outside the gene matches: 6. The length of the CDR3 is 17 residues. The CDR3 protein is CASTGLAGGGYYNEQFF. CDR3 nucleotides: TGCGCCAGCACGGGACTAGCGGGAGGGGGATACTACAATGAGCAGTTCTTC.

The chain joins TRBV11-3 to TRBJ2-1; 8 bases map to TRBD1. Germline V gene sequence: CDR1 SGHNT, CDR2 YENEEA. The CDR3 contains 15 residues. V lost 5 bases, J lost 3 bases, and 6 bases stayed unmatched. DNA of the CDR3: TGTGCCAGCAGCCAGCGGACAGGGAGCTACAATGAGCAGTTCTTC. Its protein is CASSQRTGSYNEQFF.

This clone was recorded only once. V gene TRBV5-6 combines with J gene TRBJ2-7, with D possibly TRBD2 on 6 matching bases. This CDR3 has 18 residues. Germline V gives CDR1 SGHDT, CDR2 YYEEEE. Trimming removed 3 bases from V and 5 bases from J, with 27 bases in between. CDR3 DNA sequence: TGTGCCAGCAGCTCTCTCCATTCGGGGGATAGGACCGTTAACGAGCAGTACTTC. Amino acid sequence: CASSSLHSGDRTVNEQYF.

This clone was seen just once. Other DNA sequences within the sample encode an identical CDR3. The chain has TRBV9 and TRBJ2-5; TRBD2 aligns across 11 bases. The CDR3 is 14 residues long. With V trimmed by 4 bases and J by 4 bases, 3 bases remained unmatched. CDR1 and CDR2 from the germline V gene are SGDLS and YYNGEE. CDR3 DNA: TGTGCCAGCAGCCGGACTAGCGGGCGAGAGACCCAGTACTTC. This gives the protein CASSRTSGRETQYF.

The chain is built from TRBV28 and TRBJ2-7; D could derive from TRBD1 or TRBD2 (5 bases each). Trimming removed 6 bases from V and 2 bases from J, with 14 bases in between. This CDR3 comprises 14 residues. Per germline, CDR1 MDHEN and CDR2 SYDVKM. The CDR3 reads CASRPGTATYEQYF. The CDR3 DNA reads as TGTGCCAGCAGACCCGGGACCGCCACCTACGAGCAGTACTTC.